This T cell receptor beta chain was found in a study of cytotoxic CD8 clonotypes in ibrutinib-treated CLL. Study background: The response samples were taken once patients had been treated for a median of about 12 months, range 6 to 36. Overall study results and limits: Clonality went up at the time of ibrutinib response, stayed stable in sustained remission, and later dropped back toward its baseline level at progression. Public clonotypes, found uncommonly, either contracted or stayed stable on treatment. Baseline clonality, higher than in age-matched healthy donors, tracked circulating CD8+ T-cell counts.

Of note for this clone: Its antigen is not known.

Germline assignment: CDR1 SGHRS and CDR2 YFSETQ. With V trimmed by 4 bases and J by 3 bases, 5 bases remained unmatched. The CDR3 has 14 residues. Profiled with immunoSEQ multiplex PCR; TCRdb holds only in-frame clones, not every one. The table has roughly 30,000 clones, about three quarters seen once; the top ten hold roughly 48%. The specimen was PBMCs, collected after 36 months of ibrutinib treatment. The clonotype was recovered from a human donor with chronic lymphocytic leukemia. The chain carries TRBV5-1 and TRBJ2-7; 9 bases agree with TRBD1. CDR3 DNA: TGCGCCAGCAGCCCGGGACAGGGCAGCTACGAGCAGTACTTC. Translation: CASSPGQGSYEQYF.